The present TCR beta chain was sequenced within a study of cytomegalovirus exposure and HLA in healthy donors. As regards this clone: Antigen: not known.

Germline V gene lookup returns CDR1 SQVTM and CDR2 ANQGSEA. The J segment lost 4 bases and the V segment lost 4 bases, leaving 6 bases of the junction unmatched. The CDR3 runs to 14 residues. A multiplex PCR was run with 60 Vbeta primers and 13 Jbeta primers. Sequenced by immunoSEQ multiplex PCR; TCRdb stores in-frame clones only, minus some. The sample consists of approximately 170,000 clones, 85% of them appearing once. Overall study results and limits: A later analysis reportedly found fewer N-insertions in an Asian-associated ancestry cluster than the approximately 700-donor mean. For most TCR sequences rarity was the rule, although some public TCRs occurred in many donors.

V gene TRBV29-1 combines with J gene TRBJ2-1, with 8 bases matching TRBD2. Sequencing was performed on PBMCs. The receptor was derived from a boy aged 2 to 10 in good health and CMV-seronegative. The CDR3 DNA is TGCAGCGTTGTCAGGCTAGCGGGTTACAATGAGCAGTTCTTC. As protein: CSVVRLAGYNEQFF.